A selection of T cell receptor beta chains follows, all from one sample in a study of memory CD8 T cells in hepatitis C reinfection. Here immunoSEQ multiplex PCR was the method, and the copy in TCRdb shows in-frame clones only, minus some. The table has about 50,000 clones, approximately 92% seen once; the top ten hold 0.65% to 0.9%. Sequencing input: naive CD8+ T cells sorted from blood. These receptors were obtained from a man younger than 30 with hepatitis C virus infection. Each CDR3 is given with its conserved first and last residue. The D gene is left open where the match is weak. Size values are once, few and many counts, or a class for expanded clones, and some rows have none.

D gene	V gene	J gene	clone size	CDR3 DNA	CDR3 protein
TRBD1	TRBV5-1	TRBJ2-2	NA	TGCGCCAGCAGCCAGGGACAGGGGGCCACGAACACCGGGGAGCTGTTTTTT	CASSQGQGATNTGELFF
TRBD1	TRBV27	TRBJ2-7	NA	TGTGCCAGCAGTCGCGGGACAGGGGGCTACGAGCAGTACTTC	CASSRGTGGYEQYF
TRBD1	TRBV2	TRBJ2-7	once	TGTGCCAGCAGTGTAAACAGGGGGCGAAGGTTCTATTTAGAGCAGTACTTC	CASSVNRGRRFYLEQYF
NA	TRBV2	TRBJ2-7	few	TGTGCCAGCAGTGGCACGGGGTTTCTCTACGAGCAGTACTTC	CASSGTGFLYEQYF
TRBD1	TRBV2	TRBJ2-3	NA	TGTGCCAGCAGTGTCGCTCGGACAGGGGGGGCAGATACGCAGTATTTT	CASSVARTGGADTQYF
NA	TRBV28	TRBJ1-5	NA	TGTGCCAGCAGTTTTTATTATTTAAGCGGGGGCGGGGGACAGCCCCAGCATTTT	CASSFYYLSGGGGQPQHF
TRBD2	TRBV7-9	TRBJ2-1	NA	TGTGCCAGCAGCTTAGGGGAAGCGGGGGGCTTGAATGAGCAGTTCTTC	CASSLGEAGGLNEQFF
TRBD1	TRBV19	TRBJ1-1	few	TGTGCCAGTAGAACAGGGGGCAGGGGGAACACTGAAGCTTTCTTT	CASRTGGRGNTEAFF
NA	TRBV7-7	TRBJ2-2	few	TGTGCTAGCAGCTTAGACGGGAGTCCGGTCGGGGAGCTGTTTTTT	CASSLDGSPVGELFF
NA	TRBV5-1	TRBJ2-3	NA	TGCGCCAGCAGCGGGGGGACTGGAAGAGATACGCAGTATTTT	CASSGGTGRDTQYF
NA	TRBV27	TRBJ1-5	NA	TGTGCCAGCAGTTTATCGTTAAGCAATCAGCCCCAGCATTTT	CASSLSLSNQPQHF
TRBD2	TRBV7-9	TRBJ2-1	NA	TGTGCCAGCAGCACTGGGACTAGCGACAATGAGCAGTTCTTC	CASSTGTSDNEQFF
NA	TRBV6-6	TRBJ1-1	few	TGTGCCAGCAGCCGGGACTCCACTGAAGCTTTCTTT	CASSRDSTEAFF
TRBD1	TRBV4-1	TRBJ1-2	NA	TGCGCCAGCAGCCAACAGGGACAGAGCAACTATGGCTACACCTTC	CASSQQGQSNYGYTF
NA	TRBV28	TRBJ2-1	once	TGTGCCAGCAGTTCAGGGTCTAGCGACGATGAGCAGTTCTTC	CASSSGSSDDEQFF
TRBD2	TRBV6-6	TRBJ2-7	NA	TGTGCCAGCAGTTTCCGGACTAGCGGGTACAACGAGCAGTACTTC	CASSFRTSGYNEQYF
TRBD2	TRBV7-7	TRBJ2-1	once	TGTGCTAGCAGCCTGGGGACTAGCGGCTACAATGAGCAGTTCTTC	CASSLGTSGYNEQFF
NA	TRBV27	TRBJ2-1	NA	TGTGCCAGCAGCCCTCTAGCGCACAATGAGCAGTTCTTC	CASSPLAHNEQFF